These 15 T cell receptor beta chains share one sample of origin, sequenced in a study of T-cell memory formation after mild COVID-19. TCRdb called the 5' RACE reads again in MiXCR, with one record for every CDR3 protein. The sample carries hundreds of thousands of distinct CDR3 sequences, less than 25% recorded once. The sequencing sample was made of PBMCs or a T cell subset sorted from them (not recorded which). These receptors were taken from an adult woman who had mild COVID-19 (a few samples of this study predate the infection). Cell type and time point are not known.

This clonotype was observed a handful of times. The J gene is TRBJ1-5, the V gene TRBV27; 10 bases fit TRBD1. CDR1 and CDR2 (germline): MNHEY, SMNVEV (reference sequence). V dropped 4 bases and J dropped 5; count of bases not matched to a gene: 5. This CDR3 contains 15 residues. CDR3 in amino acids: CASSSSTGGDQPQHF. CDR3 sequence (DNA): TGTGCCAGCAGTTCCTCGACAGGGGGCGATCAGCCCCAGCATTTT.

A few counts support this clonotype. The chain has TRBV2 and TRBJ1-2, with unresolved D. This CDR3 comprises 14 residues. Germline V gives CDR1 SNHLY, CDR2 FYNNEI. Deletions cut 7 bases from V and 7 bases from J, with 19 bases between. The CDR3: CASTSRRSQLGYTF. The CDR3 bases are TGTGCCAGCACTAGCCGCAGGAGCCAGCTTGGCTACACCTTC.

The chain uses TRBV12-3 or TRBV12-4 and TRBJ2-6; D might be TRBD2 (6 bases). This CDR3 region has 19 residues. V dropped 1 base and J dropped 0 bases, with 16 bases sitting between them. The CDR3 is CASSLGPHAGISGANVLTF. In DNA form, the CDR3 reads TGTGCCAGCAGTTTAGGACCGCACGCGGGGATCTCTGGGGCCAACGTCCTGACTTTC.

A few counts support this clonotype. The chain is built from TRBV6-2 or TRBV6-3 and TRBJ2-7; D gene ambiguous. The V and J ends lost 2 bases and 2 bases respectively, with 4 bases between them. The CDR3 runs 12 residues. Germline lookup yields CDR1 MNHEY and CDR2 SVGEGT. DNA for the CDR3: TGTGCCAGCAGTTACGTTACCTACGAGCAGTACTTC. It encodes CASSYVTYEQYF.

The chain links TRBV7-9 to TRBJ1-4, with 8 bases lining up with TRBD1. V lost 7 bases to trimming and J lost 8 bases; unmatched junction nucleotides: 6. In germline, CDR1 is SEHNR, CDR2 FQNEAQ (reference sequence). The CDR3 has 13 residues. CDR3 protein: CASKRQGAEKLFF. As DNA, the CDR3 is TGTGCCAGCAAGCGGCAGGGGGCAGAAAAACTGTTTTTT.

This clonotype was seen only a few times. The rearrangement links TRBV7-9 to TRBJ2-3; D may be TRBD1 (5 bases). With 5 bases removed from V and 4 bases from J, the gap between germline ends came to 19 bases. The germline V gene encodes CDR1 SEHNR and CDR2 FQNEAQ (reference sequence). CDR3 length equals 16 residues. CDR3 in amino acids: CASSLIVQGFADTQYF. The DNA of the CDR3 is TGTGCCAGCAGCCTGATCGTCCAGGGCTTTGCAGATACGCAGTATTTT.

The J gene is TRBJ2-3, the V gene TRBV11-1, with TRBD1 matching over 8 bases. There are 16 residues in the CDR3. Germline lookup yields CDR1 SGHAT and CDR2 FQDESV (reference sequence). After removal of 4 bases from V and 2 bases from J, the junction contained 8 bases not matched to a gene. The CDR3 bases are TGTGCCAGCAGCTCTCGGACAGGGCGGCTCACAGATACGCAGTATTTT. Amino acids: CASSSRTGRLTDTQYF.

The rearrangement joins TRBV2 to TRBJ1-2, with 7 nucleotides matching TRBD1. The junction had 5 bases not matched to a gene; V was cut back by 4 bases and J by 3 bases. The CDR3 runs to 14 residues. Germline V lookup: CDR1 SNHLY, CDR2 FYNNEI. The CDR3 loop is CASSVQGGDYGYTF. DNA for the CDR3: TGTGCCAGCAGTGTTCAGGGGGGTGACTATGGCTACACCTTC.

The chain carries TRBV12-3 or TRBV12-4 and TRBJ2-5; 11 bases are a match to TRBD2. J was trimmed by 2 bases and V by 3 bases; bases with no gene match: 5. The CDR3 sequence is 16 residues long. In DNA, the CDR3 is TGTGCCAGCAGTTTCTCCTTAGCGGGGGGGCAAGAGACCCAGTACTTC. Translating it yields CASSFSLAGGQETQYF.

This clonotype was found a few times. The chain carries TRBV7-2 and TRBJ1-1, with 11 nucleotides matching TRBD1. This CDR3 spans 15 amino acids. Germline V CDR1 and CDR2: SGHTA, FQGNSA. The trim removed 5 bases at V and 4 bases at J, leaving 6 bases unmatched. The CDR3 here is CASSRGTGGRTEAFF. CDR3 bases: TGTGCCAGCAGCCGGGGGACAGGGGGGCGCACTGAAGCTTTCTTT.

The genes are TRBV7-3 and TRBJ2-1; weak D call: TRBD1 (5 bases). The CDR3 covers 12 residues. V gave up 5 bases and J gave up 9 bases, with 11 bases separating them. From germline, CDR1 is SGHTA and CDR2 FQGTGA. As DNA, the CDR3 is TGTGCCAGCAGCAACCCAAGGGGTGAGCAGTTCTTC. The encoded protein is CASSNPRGEQFF. Using reference TRBV7-3 and TRBJ2-1 for the parts outside the CDR3, the full variable domain is GAGVSQTPSNKVTEKGKYVELRCDPISGHTALYWYRQSLGQGPEFLIYFQGTGAADDSGLPNDRFFAVRPEGSVSTLKIQRTERGDSAVYLCASSNPRGEQFFGPGTRLTVL.

Ten or more counts support this clonotype. The chain uses TRBV12-3 or TRBV12-4 and TRBJ1-1; D is unresolved. CDR3 size: 11 residues. V was shortened by 4 bases and J by 4 bases, with 4 bases between the two germline ends. The DNA of the CDR3 is TGTGCCAGCAGTTGGAGCACTGAAGCTTTCTTT. Translating it yields CASSWSTEAFF.

This clonotype was observed a few times. This chain joins TRBV4-1 and TRBJ2-1, with D possibly TRBD2 on 5 matching bases. This CDR3 region has 15 residues. Trimming took 2 bases from V and 10 from J, leaving 18 bases between them. Germline assignment: CDR1 MGHRA and CDR2 YSYEKL. The CDR3 loop is CASSQLRTPTPEQFF. In DNA form, the CDR3 reads TGCGCCAGCAGCCAATTGCGGACTCCAACCCCCGAGCAGTTCTTC.

This clonotype was recorded at least ten times. Written as DNA, the CDR3 is TGTGCCAGCAGCTTATCCCAAAACATTCAGTACTTC. Encoded protein: CASSLSQNIQYF. V usage is TRBV7-2 and J usage is TRBJ2-4, with D hard to call. The CDR3 length is 12 residues. Germline loops: CDR1 SGHTA, CDR2 FQGNSA. Trimming stripped 2 bases from V and 5 bases from J, with 4 bases between.

The chain couples TRBV6-2 or TRBV6-3 to TRBJ2-5; D gene uncertain. The germline gives CDR1 MNHEY, CDR2 SVGEGT. Trimming stripped 2 bases from V and 0 bases from J, with 10 bases between. This CDR3 has 15 residues. In DNA form, the CDR3 reads TGTGCCAGCAGTTACCCCGAGATGTACCAAGAGACCCAGTACTTC. Its protein is CASSYPEMYQETQYF.